Listed here are 17 T cell receptor beta chains from one sample, sequenced in a study of cytomegalovirus exposure and HLA in healthy donors. Here immunoSEQ multiplex PCR was the method, and the copy in TCRdb shows in-frame clones only, minus some. The table has 95,000 to 150,000 clones, around 85% seen once. Input material: PBMCs. These receptors all stem from a woman in her twenties or thirties in good health and CMV-seronegative.

The CDR3: CASSLRLLSNQPQHF. CDR3 in DNA: TGTGCCAGCAGCTTAAGACTTCTTAGCAATCAGCCCCAGCATTTT. The chain links TRBV7-2 to TRBJ1-5, with D hard to call. With 2 bases removed from V and 0 bases from J, the gap between germline ends came to 8 bases. CDR1 is SGHTA and CDR2 is FQGNSA in the germline V gene. The CDR3 has 15 amino acids.

This chain joins TRBV19 and TRBJ1-5; TRBD1 matches 9 bases. CDR1 and CDR2 from the germline V gene are LNHDA and SQIVND (reference sequence). The CDR3 runs 17 residues. The junction had 13 bases not matched to a gene; V was cut back by 4 bases and J by 6 bases. CDR3 sequence (DNA): TGTGCCAGTAGTACGGGGGGCTCGACAGGGGGTTCTCAGCCCCAGCATTTT. Translation: CASSTGGSTGGSQPQHF.

The chain carries TRBV7-2 and TRBJ1-1; D uncertain. CDR1 is SGHTA and CDR2 is FQGNSA in the germline V gene. The CDR3 consists of 15 residues. With 1 base removed from V and 0 bases from J, the gap between germline ends came to 9 bases. The CDR3 spells CASSLGPGMNTEAFF. The CDR3 bases are TGTGCCAGCAGCTTAGGCCCAGGAATGAACACTGAAGCTTTCTTT. Combining the CDR3 with reference TRBV7-2 and TRBJ1-1 gives the whole variable domain GAGVSQSPSNKVTEKGKDVELRCDPISGHTALYWYRQSLGQGLEFLIYFQGNSAPDKSGLPSDRFSAERTGGSVSTLTIQRTQQEDSAVYLCASSLGPGMNTEAFFGQGTRLTVV.

The chain employs TRBV7-9 and TRBJ2-7; D not resolved. The CDR3 has 11 residues. Trimming removed 5 bases at V and 4 bases at J, with 6 bases between. The germline CDR1 and CDR2 sequences are SEHNR and FQNEAQ (reference sequence). The CDR3 reads CASSKTYEQYF. DNA of the CDR3: TGTGCCAGCAGCAAAACTTACGAGCAGTACTTC.

The rearrangement uses TRBV7-9 and TRBJ2-2; D is unresolved. The CDR3 is made up of 15 amino acids. Germline V gene sequence: CDR1 SEHNR, CDR2 FQNEAQ (reference sequence). V was clipped by 1 base and J by 0 bases, with 6 bases between them. CDR3 nucleotide sequence: TGTGCCAGCAGCTTAGGTCCCTCGAACACCGGGGAGCTGTTTTTT. Translating it yields CASSLGPSNTGELFF.

This rearrangement joins TRBV30 to TRBJ2-7, with D unclear. This CDR3 contains 12 residues. Per the germline V gene, CDR1 is GTSNPN and CDR2 is SVGIG (reference sequence). Trimming cost V 3 bases and J 3 bases, with 9 bases left between them. The CDR3 sequence is CAWSPPGYEQYF. Here the CDR3 DNA reads TGTGCCTGGAGCCCCCCGGGCTACGAGCAGTACTTC.

This chain uses TRBV5-6 with TRBJ1-6; no reliable D call. The germline gives CDR1 SGHDT, CDR2 YYEEEE. The CDR3 extends over 15 amino acids. Trimming removed 6 bases from V and 7 bases from J, with 17 bases in between. The CDR3 sequence is CASNGPGPGNSPLHF. CDR3 sequence (DNA): TGTGCCAGCAATGGGCCCGGCCCGGGAAATTCACCCCTCCACTTT. Full variable domain (missing parts from reference TRBV5-6 and TRBJ1-6): DAGVTQSPTHLIKTRGQQVTLRCSPKSGHDTVSWYQQALGQGPQFIFQYYEEEERQRGNFPDRFSGHQFPNYSSELNVNALLLGDSALYLCASNGPGPGNSPLHFGNGTRLTVT.

Notes on this clone: This CDR3 is also generated by other DNA sequences in the sample. The gene calls are TRBV15 and TRBJ1-6; no reliable D call. Looked up from germline, CDR1 is LNHNV and CDR2 is YYDKDF (reference sequence). This CDR3 has 15 amino acids. Trimming shortened V by 5 bases and J by 0 bases, and 8 bases separated the two germline ends. The DNA of the CDR3 is TGTGCCACCAGCCATGGGAGCTCCTATAATTCACCCCTCCACTTT. Encoded protein: CATSHGSSYNSPLHF.

The V and J genes are TRBV5-1 and TRBJ2-5; D is possibly TRBD2 (6 bases). The V gene lost 4 bases and the J gene lost 6 bases, with 13 bases spanning the gap. CDR1 is SGHRS and CDR2 is YFSETQ in the germline V gene. The CDR3 has 13 amino acids. The CDR3 coding sequence is TGCGCCAGCAGCCCGGAGGGGCGCCAGACCCAGTACTTC. Translating it yields CASSPEGRQTQYF.

The chain is built from TRBV9 and TRBJ1-1; D may be TRBD1 (6 bases). The V end was cut by 4 bases, the J end by 3 bases, with 16 bases between. The CDR3 totals 15 residues. Germline values: CDR1 SGDLS, CDR2 YYNGEE. The CDR3 is CASSPGRGKDTEAFF. The CDR3 DNA follows: TGTGCCAGCAGCCCGGGGAGGGGGAAGGACACTGAAGCTTTCTTT.

As DNA, the CDR3 is TGTGCCAGCAGGCCCCCTAGCGGGGGGCCGAGCTCCTACGAGCAGTACTTC. This sequence encodes CASRPPSGGPSSYEQYF. The chain joins TRBV2 to TRBJ2-7, with 11 positions matching TRBD2. J was trimmed by 0 bases and V by 6 bases; bases with no gene match: 10. CDR1 is SNHLY, CDR2 FYNNEI, per germline. This CDR3 contains 17 residues.

This clone came up a few times. The chain joins TRBV27 to TRBJ1-1, with D maybe TRBD1 (5 bases). V dropped 2 bases and J dropped 4 bases, with 8 bases sitting between them. The germline V gene has CDR1 MNHEY and CDR2 SMNVEV (reference sequence). The CDR3 consists of 13 residues. The CDR3 loop reads CASSLQGPTEAFF. CDR3 DNA sequence: TGTGCCAGCAGTTTACAGGGCCCCACTGAAGCTTTCTTT.

This clone was observed a handful of times. The V gene is TRBV4-1, the J gene TRBJ2-1, with TRBD2 as a possible D gene (6 bases). Trimming cost V 4 bases and J 0 bases, with 13 bases left between them. The CDR3 has 16 residues. Germline lookup yields CDR1 MGHRA and CDR2 YSYEKL. CDR3 in amino acids: CASSRGDGSSYNEQFF. The CDR3 DNA is TGCGCCAGCAGCCGGGGGGACGGGAGCTCCTACAATGAGCAGTTCTTC.

V usage is TRBV30 and J usage is TRBJ1-2, with TRBD1 matching 9 bases. V trimming: 2 bases; J trimming: 8 bases; junction bases outside the gene matches: 9. The CDR3 spans 14 residues. The germline V gene encodes CDR1 GTSNPN and CDR2 SVGIG (reference sequence). The CDR3 sequence: CAWSRDRASLGYTF. The CDR3 nucleotides are TGTGCCTGGAGTAGGGACAGGGCGTCATTGGGCTACACCTTC.

J is TRBJ1-6 and V is TRBV29-1; D is possibly TRBD1 (5 bases). The germline CDR1 and CDR2 sequences are SQVTM and ANQGSEA. The V and J ends lost 0 bases and 0 bases respectively, with 15 bases between them. CDR3 length: 18 amino acids. CDR3 DNA sequence: TGCAGCGTTGAAGATACCAGGGAAGATAGCTCCTATAATTCACCCCTCCACTTT. This gives the protein CSVEDTREDSSYNSPLHF.

The rearrangement links TRBV29-1 to TRBJ2-7; 7 bases are a match to TRBD2. This CDR3 contains 13 residues. Germline CDR1 is SQVTM and CDR2 is ANQGSEA. V lost 4 bases and J lost 2; bases outside the gene matches: 5. The CDR3 sequence is CSVGIGGTYEQYF. The CDR3 nucleotides are TGCAGCGTTGGTATCGGGGGGACCTACGAGCAGTACTTC.

CDR3 sequence (DNA): TGTGCCAGCAAAGGGACTAGCGGGGCCAGGGGGCAGTTCTTC. Protein product: CASKGTSGARGQFF. The chain couples TRBV6-5 to TRBJ2-1; 13 bases align to TRBD2. The CDR3 totals 14 residues. The germline V gene encodes CDR1 MNHEY and CDR2 SVGAGI. Trimming removed 7 bases from V and 12 bases from J; junction bases left unmatched: 9.